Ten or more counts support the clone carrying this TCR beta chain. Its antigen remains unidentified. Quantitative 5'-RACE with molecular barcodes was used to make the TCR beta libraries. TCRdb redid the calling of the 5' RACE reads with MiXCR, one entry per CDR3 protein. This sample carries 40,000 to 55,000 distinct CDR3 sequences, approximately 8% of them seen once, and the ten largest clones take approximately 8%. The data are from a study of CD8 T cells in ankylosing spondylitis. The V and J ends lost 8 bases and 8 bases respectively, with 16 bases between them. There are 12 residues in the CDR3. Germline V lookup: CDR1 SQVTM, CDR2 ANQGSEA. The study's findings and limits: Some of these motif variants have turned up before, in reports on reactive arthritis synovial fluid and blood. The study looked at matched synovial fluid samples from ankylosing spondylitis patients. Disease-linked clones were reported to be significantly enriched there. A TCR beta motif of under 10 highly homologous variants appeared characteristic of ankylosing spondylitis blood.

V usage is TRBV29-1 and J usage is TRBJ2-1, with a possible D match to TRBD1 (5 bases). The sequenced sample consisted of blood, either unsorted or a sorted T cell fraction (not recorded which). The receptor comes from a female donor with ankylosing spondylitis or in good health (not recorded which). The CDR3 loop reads CSFSRVIDEQFF. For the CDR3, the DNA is TGCAGCTTTTCCAGGGTTATCGATGAGCAGTTCTTC.